These 24 T cell receptor beta chains were sequenced from one sample in a study of graft-versus-host responses after intestinal transplantation. The table came from immunoSEQ multiplex PCR; TCRdb's copy has only in-frame clones and leaves some out. Here the sample spans around 16,000 clones, roughly 86% being singletons. The specimen was bone marrow, collected nearly 130 days after intestinal transplantation. The receptor set was obtained from a human patient who received an intestinal transplant, so some T cells may come from the graft donor.

The chain carries TRBV15 and TRBJ2-7; D gene ambiguous. Looked up from germline, CDR1 is LNHNV and CDR2 is YYDKDF (reference sequence). V gave up 0 bases and J gave up 7 bases, with 16 bases separating them. This CDR3 has 15 amino acids. CDR3 residues: CATSRDRRVDGEQYF. In DNA, the CDR3 is TGTGCCACCAGCAGAGATCGAAGGGTGGATGGGGAGCAGTACTTC.

The chain links TRBV18 to TRBJ1-1; tentatively, D is TRBD1 (5 bases). The CDR3 length is 16 residues. The V gene's germline CDR1 is KGHSH and CDR2 LQKENI. The V end lost 4 bases, the J end lost 5 bases, and 20 bases lay between the germline ends. The CDR3 loop is CASSLISGIEQTEAFF. The CDR3 nucleotides are TGTGCCAGCTCACTAATTTCAGGGATAGAACAAACTGAAGCTTTCTTT.

This chain joins TRBV5-1 and TRBJ2-2, with 10 positions matching TRBD1. The CDR3 has 15 amino acids. V was clipped by 4 bases and J by 4 bases; unmatched bases: 4. CDR1 is SGHRS and CDR2 is YFSETQ in the germline V gene. CDR3 residues: CASSPRTGGTGELFF. The CDR3 DNA is TGCGCCAGCAGCCCCCGGACAGGGGGCACCGGGGAGCTGTTTTTT. Based on the CDR3 plus reference TRBV5-1 and TRBJ2-2, the full variable domain is KAGVTQTPRYLIKTRGQQVTLSCSPISGHRSVSWYQQTPGQGLQFLFEYFSETQRNKGNFPGRFSGRQFSNSRSEMNVSTLELGDSALYLCASSPRTGGTGELFFGEGSRLTVL.

V usage is TRBV27 and J usage is TRBJ1-2; 8 bases are a match to TRBD1. Germline V gives CDR1 MNHEY, CDR2 SMNVEV (reference sequence). The CDR3 runs 15 residues. With V trimmed by 5 bases and J by 2 bases, 7 bases remained unmatched. DNA for the CDR3: TGTGCCAGCAGTCTATATGGACAGGGAAACTATGGCTACACCTTC. Amino acids: CASSLYGQGNYGYTF.

This chain uses TRBV6-6 with TRBJ2-3; D is possibly TRBD2 (5 bases). Trimming pared 1 base from V and 2 bases from J, leaving 10 bases between. This CDR3 has 15 amino acids. Germline assignment: CDR1 MNHNY and CDR2 SVGAGI (reference sequence). DNA of the CDR3: TGTGCCAGCAGTTACTACGGGGTAGACACAGATACGCAGTATTTT. Its translation: CASSYYGVDTDTQYF.

CDR3 in amino acids: CASSQVAGGDTQYF. The CDR3 region has the DNA TGCGCCAGCAGCCAAGTAGCGGGAGGAGATACGCAGTATTTT. V usage is TRBV4-1 and J usage is TRBJ2-3, with 10 bases that match TRBD2. The ends lost 1 base at V and 5 bases at J; junction bases unmatched: 0. The CDR3 is 14 residues long. Looked up from germline, CDR1 is MGHRA and CDR2 is YSYEKL.

The chain uses TRBV6-1 and TRBJ1-5; TRBD1 aligns across 7 bases. Germline assignment: CDR1 MNHNS and CDR2 SASEGT. The length of the CDR3 is 15 residues. With 5 bases clipped from V and 7 bases from J, the junction kept 11 bases outside the gene matches. CDR3 in amino acids: CASSPIQGTHQPQHF. CDR3 bases: TGTGCCAGCAGTCCAATACAGGGGACGCACCAGCCCCAGCATTTT.

The chain links TRBV7-2 to TRBJ2-5, with TRBD2 identical over 8 bases. The J call may not be correct, given that the DNA end is closer to TRBJ2-7. CDR3 length equals 15 residues. Germline V gives CDR1 SGHTA, CDR2 FQGNSA. The CDR3: CASSAYGRESYEQYF. DNA for the CDR3: TGTGCCAGCAGCGCATACGGGAGGGAATCCTACGAGCAGTACTTC.

The chain combines TRBV11-2 with TRBJ2-7, with 9 bases lining up with TRBD2. From germline, CDR1 is SGHAT and CDR2 FQNNGV. The CDR3 is 15 residues long. The J segment lost 3 bases and the V segment lost 0 bases, leaving 3 bases of the junction unmatched. CDR3 DNA: TGTGCCAGCAGCTTAGAGGCGGGAGGGGTCTACGAGCAGTACTTC. It specifies CASSLEAGGVYEQYF.

The chain joins TRBV28 to TRBJ1-5; D might be TRBD1 (6 bases). The germline gives CDR1 MDHEN, CDR2 SYDVKM. The CDR3 is 14 amino acids. Trimming removed 2 bases from V and 6 bases from J, with 11 bases in between. The CDR3 spells CASSLGQPSQPQHF. CDR3 in DNA: TGTGCCAGCAGTTTAGGACAGCCGTCTCAGCCCCAGCATTTT. Combining the CDR3 with reference TRBV28 and TRBJ1-5 gives the whole variable domain DVKVTQSSRYLVKRTGEKVFLECVQDMDHENMFWYRQDPGLGLRLIYFSYDVKMKEKGDIPEGYSVSREKKERFSLILESASTNQTSMYLCASSLGQPSQPQHFGDGTRLSIL.

The J gene is TRBJ2-3, the V gene TRBV2, with 11 bases lining up with TRBD2. The V and J ends lost 7 bases and 5 bases, in that order; junction bases with no gene match: 8. Germline CDR1 is SNHLY and CDR2 is FYNNEI. The CDR3 is 15 residues long. The DNA for the CDR3 is TGTGCCAGCATTAGCGGGAGGGCCGGAAAAGATACGCAGTATTTT. This translates into CASISGRAGKDTQYF.

A few counts support this clone. The rearrangement joins TRBV7-3 to TRBJ1-5; D gene uncertain. The germline V gene encodes CDR1 SGHTA and CDR2 FQGTGA. The V end lost 6 bases, the J end lost 4 bases, and 4 bases lay between the germline ends. CDR3 length equals 11 residues. The CDR3 protein is CASSCNQPQHF. CDR3 nucleotide sequence: TGTGCCAGCAGTTGTAATCAGCCCCAGCATTTT.

The gene calls are TRBV6-1 and TRBJ2-1; D is tentatively TRBD1 or TRBD2 (5 bases each). Trimming took 8 bases from V and 0 from J, leaving 11 bases between them. CDR1 and CDR2 from the germline V gene are MNHNS and SASEGT. The CDR3 is 14 residues long. CDR3 residues: CASLKGSSYNEQFF. The CDR3, as DNA: TGTGCCAGCCTAAAGGGGAGCTCCTACAATGAGCAGTTCTTC.

The chain employs TRBV4-1 and TRBJ2-7; 7 bases agree with TRBD1. Trimming took 4 bases from V and 2 from J; bases not matched to a gene: 8. This CDR3 has 15 amino acids. Looked up from germline, CDR1 is MGHRA and CDR2 is YSYEKL. The CDR3 loop is CASSPKITGAYEQYF. The CDR3 DNA is TGCGCCAGCAGCCCTAAGATTACAGGGGCCTACGAGCAGTACTTC.

The chain links TRBV9 to TRBJ2-1; TRBD1 is a possible D gene (6 bases). There are 16 residues in the CDR3. Germline V gives CDR1 SGDLS, CDR2 YYNGEE. Trimming shortened V by 0 bases and J by 7 bases, and 17 bases separated the two germline ends. The CDR3 region has the DNA TGTGCCAGCAGCGTAGCTTCCCCGGGGCAGGGGAATGAGCAGTTCTTC. Its protein is CASSVASPGQGNEQFF.

The V call is TRBV4-1, the J call TRBJ2-2; D remains ambiguous. V lost 0 bases, J lost 5 bases, and 7 bases lay in between. The CDR3 covers 14 residues. Germline CDR1 is MGHRA and CDR2 is YSYEKL. The CDR3 nucleotides are TGCGCCAGCAGCCAAGATACCCAGACCGGGGAGCTGTTTTTT. Translating it yields CASSQDTQTGELFF.

The rearrangement uses TRBV4-3 and TRBJ1-4, with TRBD1 matching 8 bases. Germline loops: CDR1 LGHNA, CDR2 YSLEER. Trimming cost V 2 bases and J 7 bases; bases outside gene matches: 9. The CDR3 sequence is 16 residues long. The CDR3 nucleotides are TGCGCCAGCAGCCAAACCCCAGGGGGCAGGAGTGAAAAACTGTTTTTT. This encodes CASSQTPGGRSEKLFF.

The V gene is TRBV27, the J gene TRBJ2-5, with D possibly TRBD2 on 5 matching bases. Per germline, CDR1 MNHEY and CDR2 SMNVEV (reference sequence). Trimming took 1 base from V and 5 from J, leaving 11 bases between them. The CDR3 is 14 amino acids. The CDR3 DNA reads TGTGCCAGCAGTTTATACTGGGAGAGCGAGACCCAGTACTTC. As protein: CASSLYWESETQYF.

The chain is built from TRBV5-4 and TRBJ2-7, with TRBD1 identical over 8 bases. The V segment lost 4 bases and the J segment 0 bases; nucleotides outside the gene matches: 6. This CDR3 is built from 15 residues. Germline loops: CDR1 SGHNT, CDR2 YYREEE (reference sequence). Here the CDR3 reads CASSADRVPSYEQYF. DNA of the CDR3: TGTGCCAGCAGCGCGGACAGGGTGCCCTCCTACGAGCAGTACTTC. Full variable domain (rest looked up from reference TRBV5-4 and TRBJ2-7): ETGVTQSPTHLIKTRGQQVTLRCSSQSGHNTVSWYQQALGQGPQFIFQYYREEENGRGNFPPRFSGLQFPNYSSELNVNALELDDSALYLCASSADRVPSYEQYFGPGTRLTVT.

The chain has TRBV29-1 and TRBJ2-1; D tentatively fits TRBD1 or TRBD2 (5 bases each). Germline lookup yields CDR1 SQVTM and CDR2 ANQGSEA. The CDR3 loop spans 11 amino acids. Deletions cut 7 bases from V and 7 bases from J, with 11 bases between. DNA of the CDR3: TGCAGCGGGGGACGGGTTAATGAGCAGTTCTTC. This sequence encodes CSGGRVNEQFF.

This clone was found a few times. The gene calls are TRBV6-4 and TRBJ2-1; 10 bases are shared with TRBD2. Looked up from germline, CDR1 is MRHNA and CDR2 is SNTAGT. Trimming took 4 bases from V and 9 from J; bases not matched to a gene: 3. There are 13 residues in the CDR3. CDR3 region: CASSASGSFEQFF. CDR3 nucleotide sequence: TGTGCCAGCAGTGCTAGCGGGAGTTTTGAGCAGTTCTTC.

This chain uses TRBV5-5 with TRBJ1-2; D not certain. Trimming cost V 1 base and J 4 bases, with 14 bases left between them. The CDR3 spans 15 residues. CDR1 is SGHKS and CDR2 is YYEKEE in the germline V gene (reference sequence). The CDR3 coding sequence is TGTGCCAGCAGCTTGTGGGGAGGTGCGCTCTATGGCTACACCTTC. Its protein is CASSLWGGALYGYTF.

The chain combines TRBV27 with TRBJ2-7; D gene uncertain. The V and J ends lost 6 bases and 4 bases respectively, with 4 bases between them. Germline CDR1 is MNHEY and CDR2 is SMNVEV (reference sequence). CDR3 size: 10 residues. CDR3 coding DNA: TGTGCCAGCAGAATATACGAGCAGTACTTC. Its protein is CASRIYEQYF.

The V gene is TRBV5-1, the J gene TRBJ2-3, with TRBD2 matching over 8 bases. In germline, CDR1 is SGHRS, CDR2 YFSETQ. The V gene end was trimmed by 4 bases and the J gene end by 3 bases; junction bases not matched to a gene: 7. The CDR3 length is 15 residues. For the CDR3, the DNA is TGCGCCAGCAGCCGGGAGCGGGAGAGGACAGATACGCAGTATTTT. It yields the protein CASSRERERTDTQYF.